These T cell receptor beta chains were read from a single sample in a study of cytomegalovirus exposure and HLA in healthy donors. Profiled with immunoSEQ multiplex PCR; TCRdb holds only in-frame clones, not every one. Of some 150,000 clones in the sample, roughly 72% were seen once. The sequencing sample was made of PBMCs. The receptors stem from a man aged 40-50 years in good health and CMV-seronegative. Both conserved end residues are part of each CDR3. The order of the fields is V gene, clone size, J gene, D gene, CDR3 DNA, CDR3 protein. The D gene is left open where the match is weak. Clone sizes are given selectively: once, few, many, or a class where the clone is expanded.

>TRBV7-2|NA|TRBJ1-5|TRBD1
TGTGCCAGCAGCTTGACAGGGTGGGGCAATCAGCCCCAGCATTTT
CASSLTGWGNQPQHF
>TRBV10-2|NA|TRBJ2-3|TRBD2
TGCGCCAGCCGGCGGGGGGGCACAGATACGCAGTATTTT
CASRRGGTDTQYF
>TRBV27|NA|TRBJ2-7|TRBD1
TGTGCCAGCAGGACCCGGACAGGGTCCTACTACGAGCAGTACTTC
CASRTRTGSYYEQYF
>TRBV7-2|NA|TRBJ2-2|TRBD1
TGTGCCAGCAGCTTCCCCCCCTGGGCCAGGGGGAAGAACACCGGGGAGCTGTTTTTT
CASSFPPWARGKNTGELFF
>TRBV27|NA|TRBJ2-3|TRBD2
TGTGCCAGCAGACAGTATGCGGGAGGGCCCGGAGATACGCAGTATTTT
CASRQYAGGPGDTQYF
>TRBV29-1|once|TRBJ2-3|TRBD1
TGCAGCGTTGAGGGACAGGTTCTCACAGATACGCAGTATTTT
CSVEGQVLTDTQYF
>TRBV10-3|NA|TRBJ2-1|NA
TGTGCCATCAGTGCCGGAAGGGAGTACAATGAGCAGTTCTTC
CAISAGREYNEQFF
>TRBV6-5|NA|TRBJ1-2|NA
TGTGCCAGCAGTTACTCGGCAGGGCCCTATGGCTACACCTTC
CASSYSAGPYGYTF
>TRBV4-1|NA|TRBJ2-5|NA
TGCGCCAGCAGCCAAGAGCTGAGGGGGAATCAAGAGACCCAGTACTTC
CASSQELRGNQETQYF
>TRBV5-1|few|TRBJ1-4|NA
TGCGCCAGCAGACAGGGTAACGAAAAACTGTTTTTT
CASRQGNEKLFF
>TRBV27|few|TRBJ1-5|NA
TGTGCCAGCAGACAAAATCCAGGTCAGCCCCAGCATTTT
CASRQNPGQPQHF
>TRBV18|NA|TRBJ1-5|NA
TGTGCCAGCTCACCCCCGAATCAGCCCCAGCATTTT
CASSPPNQPQHF
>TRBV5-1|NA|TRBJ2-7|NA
TGCGCCAGCAGCTTGGAGGCAGGGACCTACGAGCAGTACTTC
CASSLEAGTYEQYF
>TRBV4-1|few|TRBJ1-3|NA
TGCGCCAGCAGCCGAATGAGTTTCTCCGGAAACACCATATATTTT
CASSRMSFSGNTIYF
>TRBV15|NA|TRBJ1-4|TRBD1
TGTGCCACCAGCACTACAGGGGCCCCGTTAACCCTGTTTTTT
CATSTTGAPLTLFF
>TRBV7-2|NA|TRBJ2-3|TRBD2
TGTGCCAGCAGCTACGAACTAGCGGTTAGCACAGATACGCAGTATTTT
CASSYELAVSTDTQYF
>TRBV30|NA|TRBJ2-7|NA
TGTGCCTGGAGTATATCGAACACCCGCGAGCAGTACTTC
CAWSISNTREQYF
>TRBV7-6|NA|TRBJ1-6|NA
TGTGCCAGCAGCCCCACAGGGAGGGAGGATTCACCCCTCCACTTT
CASSPTGREDSPLHF
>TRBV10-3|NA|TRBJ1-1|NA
TGTGCCATCAGTGGGGGGGACGTGAACACTGAAGCTTTCTTT
CAISGGDVNTEAFF
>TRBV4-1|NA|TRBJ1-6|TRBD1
TGCGCCAGCAGCCAAGGACAGGGAGGAAGGTCACCCCTCCACTTT
CASSQGQGGRSPLHF
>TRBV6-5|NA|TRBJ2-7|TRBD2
TGTGCCAGCACGGGAGGGGCCTACGAGCAGTACTTC
CASTGGAYEQYF
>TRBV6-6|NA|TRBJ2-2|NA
TGTGCCAGCAGTTACTCGAGGGCGAACACCGGGGAGCTGTTTTTT
CASSYSRANTGELFF
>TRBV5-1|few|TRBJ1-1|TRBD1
TGCGCCAGCAGCTTGTGGGGACAGGGGTCCAGAATGAACACTGAAGCTTTCTTT
CASSLWGQGSRMNTEAFF
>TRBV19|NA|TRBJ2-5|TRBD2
TGTGCCAGTAGTATAACTAGCGGGAGCCAAGAGACCCAGTACTTC
CASSITSGSQETQYF
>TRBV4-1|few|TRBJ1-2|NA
TGCGCCAGCAGCATTGCAGGCCATGGCTACACCTTC
CASSIAGHGYTF
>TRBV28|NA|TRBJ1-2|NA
TGTGCCACCCTGCAGGGTGTTAGTATTTATGGCTACACCTTC
CATLQGVSIYGYTF
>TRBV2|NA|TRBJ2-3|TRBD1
TGTGCCAGCAGTGGATGGGACAGGGGGACAGATACGCAGTATTTT
CASSGWDRGTDTQYF
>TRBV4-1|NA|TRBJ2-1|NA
TGCGCCAGCAGTCTTAGACAGGGAGGTGATGAGCAGTTCTTC
CASSLRQGGDEQFF
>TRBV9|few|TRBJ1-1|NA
TGTGCCAGCAGCGTAGACACGGAAAGAGGAGCTTTCTTT
CASSVDTERGAFF
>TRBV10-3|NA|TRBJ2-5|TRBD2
TGTGCCATCAGTGAGTCGGGAGCGGGGGGACAAGAGACCCAGTACTTC
CAISESGAGGQETQYF
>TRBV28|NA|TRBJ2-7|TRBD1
TGTGTCAGCAGTGATTGGGACAGGGGAGACCACGAGCAGTACTTC
CVSSDWDRGDHEQYF
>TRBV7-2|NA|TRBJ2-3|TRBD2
TGTGCCAGCAGCTCCCTAGCGGGAGTTATGACAGATACGCAGTATTTT
CASSSLAGVMTDTQYF
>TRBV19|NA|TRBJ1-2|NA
TGTGCCAGTAGGACCGGGGGGGCCCATGGCTACACCTTC
CASRTGGAHGYTF
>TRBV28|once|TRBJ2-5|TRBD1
TGTGCCAGCAGTTGGACCTCCGGGACAGGGGGTGCAGAGACCCAGTACTTC
CASSWTSGTGGAETQYF
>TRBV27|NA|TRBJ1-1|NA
TGTGCCAGCAGTTTATTCTATCCAGGGGTGGATACTGAAGCTTTCTTT
CASSLFYPGVDTEAFF
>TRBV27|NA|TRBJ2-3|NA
TGTGCCAGCAGTACGGACAGAGGCACAGATACGCAGTATTTT
CASSTDRGTDTQYF
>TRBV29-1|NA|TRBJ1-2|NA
TGCAGCCTTTACCGGGGGGAGTATGGCTACACCTTC
CSLYRGEYGYTF
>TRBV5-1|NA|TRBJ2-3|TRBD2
TGCGCCAGCAGCTTGAGACTAGCGGGGGTTGTTTCAGATACGCAGTATTTT
CASSLRLAGVVSDTQYF
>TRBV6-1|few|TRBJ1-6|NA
TGTGCCAGCGGGGCTGAACCTAATTCACCCCTCCACTTT
CASGAEPNSPLHF
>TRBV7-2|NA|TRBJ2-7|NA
TGTGCCAGCAGCTTCCATTCCTACGAGCAGTACTTC
CASSFHSYEQYF
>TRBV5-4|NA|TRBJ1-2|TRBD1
TGTGCCAGCAGCTACAGGGGGTACGGCTACACCTTC
CASSYRGYGYTF
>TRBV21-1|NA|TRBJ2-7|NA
TGTGCCAGCAGCAACCCCCGGGACAGGGGGCCGTACGAGCAGTACTTC
CASSNPRDRGPYEQYF
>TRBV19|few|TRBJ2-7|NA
TGTGCCAGTAGTATTGGACAGCTCAGCTCCTACGAGCAGTACTTC
CASSIGQLSSYEQYF